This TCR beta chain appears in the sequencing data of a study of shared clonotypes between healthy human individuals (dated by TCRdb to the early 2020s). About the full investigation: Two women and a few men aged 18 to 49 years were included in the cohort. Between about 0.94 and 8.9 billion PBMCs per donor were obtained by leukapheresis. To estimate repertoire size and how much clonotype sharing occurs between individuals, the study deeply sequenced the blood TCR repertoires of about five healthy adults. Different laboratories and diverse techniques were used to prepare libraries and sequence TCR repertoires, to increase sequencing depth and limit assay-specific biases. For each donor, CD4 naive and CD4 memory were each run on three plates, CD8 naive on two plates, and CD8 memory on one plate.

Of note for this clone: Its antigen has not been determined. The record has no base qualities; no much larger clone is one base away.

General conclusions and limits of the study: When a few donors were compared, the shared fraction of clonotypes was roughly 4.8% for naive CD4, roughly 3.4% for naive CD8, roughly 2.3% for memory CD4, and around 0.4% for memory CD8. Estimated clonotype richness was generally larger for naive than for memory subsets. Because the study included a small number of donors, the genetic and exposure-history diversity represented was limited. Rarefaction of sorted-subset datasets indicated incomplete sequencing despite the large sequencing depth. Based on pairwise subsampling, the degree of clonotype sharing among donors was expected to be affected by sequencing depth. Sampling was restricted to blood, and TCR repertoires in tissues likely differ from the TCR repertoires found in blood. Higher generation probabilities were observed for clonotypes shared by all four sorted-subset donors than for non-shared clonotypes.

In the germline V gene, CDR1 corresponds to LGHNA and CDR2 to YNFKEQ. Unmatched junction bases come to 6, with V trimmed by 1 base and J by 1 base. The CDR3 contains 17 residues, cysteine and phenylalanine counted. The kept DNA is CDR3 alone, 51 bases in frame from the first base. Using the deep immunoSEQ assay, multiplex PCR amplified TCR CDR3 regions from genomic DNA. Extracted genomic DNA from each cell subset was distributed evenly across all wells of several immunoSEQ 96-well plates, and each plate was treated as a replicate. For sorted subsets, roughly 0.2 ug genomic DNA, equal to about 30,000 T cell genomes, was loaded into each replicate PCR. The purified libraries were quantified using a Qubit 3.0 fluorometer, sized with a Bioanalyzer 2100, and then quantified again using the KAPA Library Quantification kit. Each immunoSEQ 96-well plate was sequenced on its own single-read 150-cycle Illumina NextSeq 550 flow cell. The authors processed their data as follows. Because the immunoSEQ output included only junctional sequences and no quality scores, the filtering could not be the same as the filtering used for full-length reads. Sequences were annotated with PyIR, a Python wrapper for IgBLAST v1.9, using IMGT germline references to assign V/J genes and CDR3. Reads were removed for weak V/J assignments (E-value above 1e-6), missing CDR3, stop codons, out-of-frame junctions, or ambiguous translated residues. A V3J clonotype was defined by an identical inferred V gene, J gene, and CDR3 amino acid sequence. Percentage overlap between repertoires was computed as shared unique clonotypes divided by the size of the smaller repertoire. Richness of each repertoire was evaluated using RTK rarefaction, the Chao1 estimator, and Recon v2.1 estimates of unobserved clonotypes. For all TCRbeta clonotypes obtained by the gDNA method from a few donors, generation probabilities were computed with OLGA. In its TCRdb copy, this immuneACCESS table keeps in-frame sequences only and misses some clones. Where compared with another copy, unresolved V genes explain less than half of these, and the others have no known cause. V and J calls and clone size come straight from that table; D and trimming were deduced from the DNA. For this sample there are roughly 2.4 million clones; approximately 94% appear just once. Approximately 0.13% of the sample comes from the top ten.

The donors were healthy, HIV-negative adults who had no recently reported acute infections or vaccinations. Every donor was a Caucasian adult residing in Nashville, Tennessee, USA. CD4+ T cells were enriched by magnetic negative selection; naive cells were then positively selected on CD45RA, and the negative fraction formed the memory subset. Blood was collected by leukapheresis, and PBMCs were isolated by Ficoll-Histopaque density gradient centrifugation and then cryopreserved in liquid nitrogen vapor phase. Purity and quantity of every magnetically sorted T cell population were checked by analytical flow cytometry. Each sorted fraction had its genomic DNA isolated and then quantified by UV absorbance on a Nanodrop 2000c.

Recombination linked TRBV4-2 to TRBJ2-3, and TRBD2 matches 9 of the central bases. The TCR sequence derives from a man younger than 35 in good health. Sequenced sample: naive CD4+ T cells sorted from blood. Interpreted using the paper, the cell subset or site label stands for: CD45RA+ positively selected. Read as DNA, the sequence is TGTGCCAGCAGCCAAGCATCCCCTAGCGGGGGCACAGATACGCAGTATTTT. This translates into CASSQASPSGGTDTQYF.